The 5 T cell receptor beta chains below all came from one sample that was sequenced in a study of cytomegalovirus exposure and HLA in healthy donors. The primer mix had 60 Vbeta and 13 Jbeta primers. Sequencing used immunoSEQ multiplex PCR; TCRdb keeps in-frame clones, though not all of them. The sample records more than 95,000 clones, around 80% being singletons. Specimen: PBMCs. These TCRs come from a middle-aged woman in good health and CMV-seronegative.

J is TRBJ2-5 and V is TRBV21-1; no check of the table's D call, TRBD1, against the DNA was made. TRBV21-1 is reported as a pseudogene. The CDR3 consists of 17 residues. The CDR3 DNA reads TGTGCCAGCAGCGTGGGGGTCATAGGGGGTACAGGGGAGACCCAGTACTTC. This translates into CASSVGVIGGTGETQYF.

The chain is built from TRBV4-1 and TRBJ2-7; D gene uncertain. Germline CDR1 MGHRA, CDR2 YSYEKL. V was cut by 0 bases and J by 1 base, with 4 bases left in between. The CDR3 runs 13 residues. The CDR3 spells CASSQDLSYEQYF. The CDR3 region has the DNA TGCGCCAGCAGCCAAGATCTATCCTACGAGCAGTACTTC.

The chain uses TRBV10-3 and TRBJ1-5; 7 bases fit TRBD1. J lost 6 bases, V lost 6 bases, and 8 bases had no gene match. CDR1 is ENHRY and CDR2 is SYGVKD in the germline V gene. This CDR3 is built from 14 residues. The CDR3 region has the DNA TGTGCCATCAGCGGACAGGCGGGGGGTCAGCCCCAGCATTTT. Translation gives CAISGQAGGQPQHF.

The CDR3 region is CASSFRAGDLIRPQHF. Written as DNA, the CDR3 is TGTGCCAGCAGTTTCAGGGCAGGGGACCTAATCAGGCCCCAGCATTTT. The V call is TRBV28, the J call TRBJ1-5; tentatively, D is TRBD1 (6 bases). The CDR3 consists of 16 residues. Germline assignment: CDR1 MDHEN and CDR2 SYDVKM. The V end lost 3 bases, the J end lost 9 bases, and 21 bases lay between the germline ends.

The rearrangement uses TRBV11-2 and TRBJ2-2; 9 bases line up with TRBD2. The CDR3 consists of 16 residues. V was clipped by 5 bases and J by 1 base; unmatched bases: 5. From germline, CDR1 is SGHAT and CDR2 FQNNGV. The DNA of the CDR3 is TGTGCCAGCAGCCTACCGCGGGAGGGGAACACCGGGGAGCTGTTTTTT. The encoded protein is CASSLPREGNTGELFF.